The present T cell receptor beta chain was sequenced within a study of blood T cell repertoires in COVID-19. The overall study: The United States, Italy and Spain supplied acute and convalescent COVID-19 samples. Sources were T cells, B-cell-depleted T cells, or PBMCs; the material itself was cDNA or gDNA.

CDR3 length: 13 amino acids. V lost 0 bases and J 5 bases, leaving 8 bases between the germline ends. Germline-derived CDR1 and CDR2 are SGHRS and YFSETQ. Original data processing: Nucleated cell counts were estimated from reference gene primer amplification. Profiling relied on immunoSEQ multiplex PCR, and the TCRdb table lists in-frame clones only, not all of them. Clone size and V and J calls were adopted from that table, with D and trimming inferred from the DNA. This table has 150,000 to 200,000 clones, roughly 84% appearing once. The chain recombines TRBV5-1 with TRBJ1-2; D is unresolved. Source material: peripheral blood. The source is a human donor with acute or convalescent COVID-19. The donor label of this sample is uncertain. The CDR3 here is CASSLDSRYGYTF. CDR3 coding DNA: TGCGCCAGCAGCTTGGACAGTAGATATGGCTACACCTTC.